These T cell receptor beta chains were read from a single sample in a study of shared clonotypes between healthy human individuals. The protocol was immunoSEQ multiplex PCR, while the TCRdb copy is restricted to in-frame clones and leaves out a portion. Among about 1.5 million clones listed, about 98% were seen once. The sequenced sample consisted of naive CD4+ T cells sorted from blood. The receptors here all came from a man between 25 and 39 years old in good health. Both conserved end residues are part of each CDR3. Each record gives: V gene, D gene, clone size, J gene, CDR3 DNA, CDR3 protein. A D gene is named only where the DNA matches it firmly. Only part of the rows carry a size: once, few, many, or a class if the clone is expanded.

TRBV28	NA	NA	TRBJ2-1	TGTGCCAGCAGTTTCTGGTACAATGAGCAGTTCTTC	CASSFWYNEQFF
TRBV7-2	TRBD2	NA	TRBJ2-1	TGTGCCAGCAGCTCGTCCGGGACTAGCGATCCTGAGCAGTTCTTC	CASSSSGTSDPEQFF
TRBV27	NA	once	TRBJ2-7	TGTGCCAGCAGTTTACGGGCTATCGGGAGATCGGACGAGCAGTACTTC	CASSLRAIGRSDEQYF
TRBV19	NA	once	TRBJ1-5	TGTGCCAGTAGTATGGCCTCCCTCATGGGGGGGTGGTCTCAGCCCCAGCATTTT	CASSMASLMGGWSQPQHF
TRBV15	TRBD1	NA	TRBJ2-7	TGTGCCACCAGCAGAGACACAGGGGCGACCTACGAGCAGTACTTC	CATSRDTGATYEQYF
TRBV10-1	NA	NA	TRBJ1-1	TGCGCCAGCAGTGCAGGTGTGAACACTGAAGCTTTCTTT	CASSAGVNTEAFF
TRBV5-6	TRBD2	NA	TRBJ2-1	TGTGCCAGCTCCTGGCGGGGCCCGGGAGGGAATGAGCAGTTCTTC	CASSWRGPGGNEQFF
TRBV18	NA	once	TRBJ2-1	TGTGCCAGCTCACCACAACAGGGCCGTGAGCAGTTCTTC	CASSPQQGREQFF
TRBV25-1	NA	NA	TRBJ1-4	TGTGCCAGCAGTGACGGGGACTCCATCGGGGAAAAACTGTTTTTT	CASSDGDSIGEKLFF
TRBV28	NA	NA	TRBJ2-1	TGTGCCAGCAGCAGGTACAATGAGCAGTTCTTC	CASSRYNEQFF
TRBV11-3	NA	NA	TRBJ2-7	TGTGCCAGCAGCTTAGAGGACGAGCAGTACTTC	CASSLEDEQYF
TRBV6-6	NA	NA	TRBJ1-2	TGTGCCAGCATGCCCCCAAGGGGGAGGAACTATGGCTACACCTTC	CASMPPRGRNYGYTF
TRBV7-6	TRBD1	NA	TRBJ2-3	TGTGCCAGCAGCGAGAGGACAGGGCAGGGAAATACGCAGTATTTT	CASSERTGQGNTQYF
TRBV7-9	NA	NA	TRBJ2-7	TGTGCCAGCAGCCTGCCACGGGAGATGGCCTCCTACGAGCAGTACTTC	CASSLPREMASYEQYF
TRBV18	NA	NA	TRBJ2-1	TGTGCCAGCTCACTTGATCGGTTGAGTGAGCAGTTCTTC	CASSLDRLSEQFF
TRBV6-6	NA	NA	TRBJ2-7	TGTGCCAGTGGGGGCGAGCAGTACTTC	CASGGEQYF
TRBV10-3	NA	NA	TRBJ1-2	TGTGCCATCAGTGAGGGACAGAGAAACTATGGCTACACCTTC	CAISEGQRNYGYTF